This T cell receptor (beta chain) is drawn from a study of blood T cell repertoires in COVID-19. Study summary: Acute and convalescent COVID-19 specimens originated in the United States, Italy and Spain. T cells, B-cell-depleted T cells, or PBMCs supplied cDNA or gDNA.

Original analysis: Estimation of nucleated cell counts was performed using reference gene primer amplification. Profiling relied on immunoSEQ multiplex PCR, and the TCRdb table lists in-frame clones only, not all of them. That table furnishes V, J and clone size, whereas the DNA furnished D and trimming. The sample has approximately 160,000 clones, 70% to 90% seen once. The CDR3 extends over 12 amino acids. The V gene lost 4 bases and the J gene lost 7 bases, with 11 bases spanning the gap. Germline assignment: CDR1 SGDLS and CDR2 YYNGEE. The sample taken for sequencing was peripheral blood. The TCR comes from a woman between 65 and 79 years old with acute or convalescent COVID-19. The rearrangement links TRBV9 to TRBJ1-2, with D possibly TRBD1 on 6 matching bases. CDR3 region: CASSITGFGYTF. DNA for the CDR3: TGTGCCAGCAGCATAACAGGGTTTGGCTACACCTTC.